Listed below are T cell receptor beta chains from one sample, sequenced in a study of blood T cell repertoires in COVID-19. Using immunoSEQ multiplex PCR, the repertoire was profiled, and TCRdb retains in-frame clones only, with some absent. This sample yields about 160,000 clones, of which approximately 91% are seen a single time; less than 2.5% belongs to the top ten. The specimen sequenced was peripheral blood. The receptor source for this set is a man in his late teens or twenties with acute or convalescent COVID-19. Both conserved end residues are part of each CDR3. A D gene is named only where the DNA matches it firmly. The size field is filled for only some rows; it gives once, few, many or a size class.

clone_size | j_call | d_call | v_call | cdr3_nt | cdr3_aa
once | TRBJ2-5 | - | TRBV7-2 | TGTGCCAGCAGCTTACAGCGCGGGATCCAAGAGACCCAGTACTTC | CASSLQRGIQETQYF
- | TRBJ1-5 | - | TRBV27 | TGTGCCAGCAGTCGGGCGGGACAGCCCCAGCATTTT | CASSRAGQPQHF
- | TRBJ2-3 | TRBD1 | TRBV5-1 | TGCGCCAGCAGCCAGGGGACAGGGCCCACAGATACGCAGTATTTT | CASSQGTGPTDTQYF
- | TRBJ1-4 | - | TRBV5-1 | TGCGCCAGCAGCTCGGACAGCACAACTAATGAAAAACTGTTTTTT | CASSSDSTTNEKLFF
- | TRBJ2-2 | - | TRBV5-1 | TGCGCCAGCAGCTTGGTGACGACTGGGTCCGGGGAGCTGTTTTTT | CASSLVTTGSGELFF
- | TRBJ2-7 | - | TRBV23-1 | TGCGCCAGCAGTCAATCGAAGGGGCAACTGACCTACGAGCAGTACTTC | CASSQSKGQLTYEQYF
- | TRBJ1-3 | TRBD1 | TRBV28 | TGTGCCAGCATTCCTGGGGGGACAGCAGGAAACACCATATATTTT | CASIPGGTAGNTIYF
- | TRBJ1-5 | - | TRBV19 | TGTGCCAGTAGTAATGTGGGGCACCAATCTCAGCCCCAGCATTTT | CASSNVGHQSQPQHF
few | TRBJ2-7 | - | TRBV5-6 | TGTGCCAGCAGCCTGACCTGGGGGCAGGTTGGGGTCTACGAGCAGTACTTC | CASSLTWGQVGVYEQYF
- | TRBJ1-4 | TRBD1 | TRBV7-9 | TGTGCCAGCAGCCCTACGGACAGGGGCGGTGAAAAACTGTTTTTT | CASSPTDRGGEKLFF
- | TRBJ2-7 | - | TRBV30 | TGTGCCTGGAAGCCCCCGGGACTGACCTACGAGCAGTACTTC | CAWKPPGLTYEQYF
- | TRBJ1-2 | TRBD1 | TRBV27 | TGTGCCAGCAGTTTATCCCCCACAGGGGCACGGGGCTACACCTTC | CASSLSPTGARGYTF
- | TRBJ1-2 | TRBD1 | TRBV19 | TGTGCCAGTAGTAAGCGTGTAGGGGGCGGCTATGGCTACACCTTC | CASSKRVGGGYGYTF
- | TRBJ1-2 | - | TRBV29-1 | TGCAGCGTTCGTAGCGGAGAGGGGAACTATGGCTACACCTTC | CSVRSGEGNYGYTF
- | TRBJ2-1 | - | TRBV5-3 | TGTGCCAGAAGCTTGGCAAGGGGCACCTACAATGAGCAGTTCTTC | CARSLARGTYNEQFF
- | TRBJ1-1 | - | TRBV5-1 | TGCGCCAGCAGCCCCCCTTGGAGGTCTGAAGCTTTCTTT | CASSPPWRSEAFF
- | TRBJ2-3 | TRBD2 | TRBV3-1/TRBV3-2 | TGTGCCAGCAGCCAACGGCTAGCGGGGGGGCATGAAGATACGCAGTATTTT | CASSQRLAGGHEDTQYF
- | TRBJ1-4 | TRBD1 | TRBV9 | TGTGCCAGCAGCGTAAAGACAGGGACTAATGAAAAACTGTTTTTT | CASSVKTGTNEKLFF
- | TRBJ1-1 | TRBD1 | TRBV5-1 | TGCGCCAGCAGCCTACGAGGGGGCAGGGAGGAAGCGGCTTTCTTT | CASSLRGGREEAAFF
- | TRBJ2-1 | TRBD2 | TRBV5-5 | TGTGCCAGCAGCTTGTCGATAGCGGGGGGATTATTATACAATGAGCAGTTCTTC | CASSLSIAGGLLYNEQFF
- | TRBJ1-2 | - | TRBV3-1/TRBV3-2 | TGTGCCAGCAGCCAAGGGGCGGGACTGTGGGACTATGGCTACACCTTC | CASSQGAGLWDYGYTF
- | TRBJ1-2 | - | TRBV27 | TGTGCCAGCAGTCTCTATCCGGACAGTCTTAACTATGGCTACACCTTC | CASSLYPDSLNYGYTF
few | TRBJ1-2 | - | TRBV14 | TGTGCCAGCAGCCTAGACCTCTTCTATGGCTACACCTTC | CASSLDLFYGYTF
- | TRBJ2-1 | - | TRBV7-9 | TGTGCCAGCAGTTCTTACCCTACAGGGGAGGATGAGCAGTTCTTC | CASSSYPTGEDEQFF
once | TRBJ1-6 | TRBD1 | TRBV11-2 | TGTGCCAGCAGCTTAGTGGCGGGACAGGGGATTTCACCCCTCCACTTT | CASSLVAGQGISPLHF
- | TRBJ1-1 | TRBD1 | TRBV11-3 | TGTGCCAGCAGCTTAGGACAGGGTGGCTACACTGAAGCTTTCTTT | CASSLGQGGYTEAFF
once | TRBJ1-4 | - | TRBV5-1 | TGCGCCAGCAGCTTAGGGACTGGGGGTGGAAAACTGTTTTTT | CASSLGTGGGKLFF
- | TRBJ1-2 | TRBD1 | TRBV27 | TGTGCCAGCAGTTACCGGCCAGGGGGGAGGTATGGCTACACCTTC | CASSYRPGGRYGYTF
- | TRBJ1-5 | TRBD1 | TRBV7-8 | TGTGCCAGCAGCTCCGGGACAGCAAATCAGCCCCAGCATTTT | CASSSGTANQPQHF
- | TRBJ2-2 | TRBD1 | TRBV27 | TGTGCCAGCAGGGTCGGGACAGGGTATCCCGGGGAGCTGTTTTTT | CASRVGTGYPGELFF
- | TRBJ2-7 | - | TRBV9 | TGTGCCAGCAGCGGCGGGAACACCTACGAGCAGTACTTC | CASSGGNTYEQYF
- | TRBJ1-3 | - | TRBV5-1 | TGCGCCAGCTCAAAAGGGGGTCCGCCGACAATCGGATCTGGAAACACCATATATTTT | CASSKGGPPTIGSGNTIYF
- | TRBJ2-7 | TRBD1 | TRBV4-1 | TGCGCCAGCAGTTTTGACAGGGACGGAACCTACGAGCAGTACTTC | CASSFDRDGTYEQYF
- | TRBJ2-3 | - | TRBV5-4 | TGTGCCAGCAGCCTTCCAAAACCCGGGACTAGCACAGATACGCAGTATTTT | CASSLPKPGTSTDTQYF
- | TRBJ1-5 | TRBD1 | TRBV7-9 | TGTGCCAGCAGCTTAGGACAGGGGGTCAATCAGCCCCAGCATTTT | CASSLGQGVNQPQHF
- | TRBJ2-1 | TRBD1 | TRBV15 | TGTGCCACCAGCAGAGCGGGCCAGGGGGCATGGGGTGAGCAGTTCTTC | CATSRAGQGAWGEQFF
- | TRBJ2-5 | - | TRBV5-1 | TGCGCCAGCAGCTTGGCCGGTTGGGAGACCCAGTACTTC | CASSLAGWETQYF
- | TRBJ1-6 | TRBD1 | TRBV5-4 | TGTGCCAGCAGCCCGGAACAGGGGGCTAATTCACCCCTCCACTTT | CASSPEQGANSPLHF
- | TRBJ1-1 | - | TRBV5-6 | TGTGCCAGCAGTCTCCCGACAGCAATGAACACTGAAGCTTTCTTT | CASSLPTAMNTEAFF
- | TRBJ2-3 | TRBD2 | TRBV6-1 | TGTGCCAGCAGTGAAGCGGGGGGAGGGATCTATACGCAGTATTTT | CASSEAGGGIYTQYF
- | TRBJ1-1 | TRBD1 | TRBV18 | TGTGCCAGCTCACCTAATGGGGACAGGGGAACTGAAGCTTTCTTT | CASSPNGDRGTEAFF
- | TRBJ1-2 | - | TRBV19 | TGTGCCAGTAGTATTGGGGGGAACTATGGCTACACCTTC | CASSIGGNYGYTF
- | TRBJ2-3 | TRBD2 | TRBV3-1/TRBV3-2 | TGTGCCAGCAGCCAAGCGGGGGGGCCAGATACGCAGTATTTT | CASSQAGGPDTQYF
once | TRBJ1-1 | TRBD1 | TRBV9 | TGTGCCAGCAGCGCACAGGGGGCGAACACTGAAGCTTTCTTT | CASSAQGANTEAFF
- | TRBJ2-5 | - | TRBV28 | TGTGCCAGCAGTTTGGGGGGAATGGTGGGAGAGACCCAGTACTTC | CASSLGGMVGETQYF
- | TRBJ1-1 | - | TRBV5-1 | TGCGCCAGCAGCTTTATCGGGACTGACACTGAAGCTTTCTTT | CASSFIGTDTEAFF
once | TRBJ2-7 | TRBD1 | TRBV5-6 | TGTGCCAGCAGCTTGCAGGGGGTAAACGAGCAGTACTTC | CASSLQGVNEQYF
- | TRBJ2-3 | - | TRBV9 | TGTGCCAGCAGCACTCTCGGGTTTTCCACAGATACGCAGTATTTT | CASSTLGFSTDTQYF
- | TRBJ2-1 | - | TRBV6-6 | TGTGCCAGCAGTCCCCCCCTCGGGGGTTCAACCTACAATGAGCAGTTCTTC | CASSPPLGGSTYNEQFF
- | TRBJ2-2 | TRBD2 | TRBV5-6 | TGTGCCAGCAGCTTACTAGCGGGAGTGGGCACCGGGGAGCTGTTTTTT | CASSLLAGVGTGELFF
- | TRBJ2-7 | TRBD1 | TRBV6-6 | TGTGCCAGCAGTTACGGACAGGGGGTTTACGAGCAGTACTTC | CASSYGQGVYEQYF
- | TRBJ2-3 | - | TRBV5-1 | TGCGCCAGCAGCTCAGCTGGACAGCCCACAGATACGCAGTATTTT | CASSSAGQPTDTQYF
once | TRBJ1-5 | TRBD1 | TRBV19 | TGTGCCAGTAGTCCGAACCCGCGGGACAGGGGGCAAAGAAATCAGCCCCAGCATTTT | CASSPNPRDRGQRNQPQHF
- | TRBJ2-3 | - | TRBV28 | TGTGCCAGCAGTTTATCGGGGTACACAGATACGCAGTATTTT | CASSLSGYTDTQYF
many | TRBJ1-2 | - | TRBV5-4 | TGTGCCAGCAGCTTAGGGGGTAACTATGGCTACACCTTC | CASSLGGNYGYTF
- | TRBJ2-1 | TRBD2 | TRBV11-3 | TGTGCCAGCAGCTCAGGACTAGCAAGCGATGAGCAGTTCTTC | CASSSGLASDEQFF